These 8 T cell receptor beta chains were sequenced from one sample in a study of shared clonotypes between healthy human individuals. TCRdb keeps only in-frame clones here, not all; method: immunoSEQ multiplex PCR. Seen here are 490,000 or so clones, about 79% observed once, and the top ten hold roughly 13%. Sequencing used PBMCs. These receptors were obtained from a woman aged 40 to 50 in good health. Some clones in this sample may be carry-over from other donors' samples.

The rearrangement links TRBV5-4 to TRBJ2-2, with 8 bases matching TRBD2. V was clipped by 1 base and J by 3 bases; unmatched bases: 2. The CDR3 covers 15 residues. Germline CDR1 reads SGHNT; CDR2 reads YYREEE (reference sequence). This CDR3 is CASSLPLADTGELFF. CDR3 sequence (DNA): TGTGCCAGCAGCTTGCCACTAGCGGACACCGGGGAGCTGTTTTTT.

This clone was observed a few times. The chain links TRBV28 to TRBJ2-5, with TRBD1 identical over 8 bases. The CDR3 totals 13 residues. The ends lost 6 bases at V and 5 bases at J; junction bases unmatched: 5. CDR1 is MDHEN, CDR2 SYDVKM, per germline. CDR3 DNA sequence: TGTGCCAGCAGGAGACAGGGGTGGGAGACCCAGTACTTC. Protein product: CASRRQGWETQYF.

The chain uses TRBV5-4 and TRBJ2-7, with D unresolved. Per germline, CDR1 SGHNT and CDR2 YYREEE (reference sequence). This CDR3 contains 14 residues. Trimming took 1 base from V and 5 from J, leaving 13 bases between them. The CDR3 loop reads CASSLRSSANEQYF. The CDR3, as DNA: TGTGCCAGCAGCTTGAGGTCGTCTGCTAACGAGCAGTACTTC.

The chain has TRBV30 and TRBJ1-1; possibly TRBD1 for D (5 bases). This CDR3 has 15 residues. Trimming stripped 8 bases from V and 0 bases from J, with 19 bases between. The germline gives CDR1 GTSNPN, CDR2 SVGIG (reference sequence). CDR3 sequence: CAPPVVGPMNTEAFF. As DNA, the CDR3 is TGTGCCCCCCCCGTGGTGGGACCCATGAACACTGAAGCTTTCTTT.

DNA of the CDR3: TGTGCCAGCAGCGGCGGCAGCTATTCGGGCTACACCTTC. Translating it yields CASSGGSYSGYTF. This rearrangement joins TRBV2 to TRBJ1-2; D remains ambiguous. V was shortened by 6 bases and J by 8 bases, with 16 bases between the two germline ends. The CDR3 totals 13 residues. Looked up from germline, CDR1 is SNHLY and CDR2 is FYNNEI.

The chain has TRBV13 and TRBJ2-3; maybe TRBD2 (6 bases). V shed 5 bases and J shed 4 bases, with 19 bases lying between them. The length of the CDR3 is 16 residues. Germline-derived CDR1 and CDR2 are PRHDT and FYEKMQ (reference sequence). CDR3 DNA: TGTGCCAGCAGCCTCCGGGCGGGTAGCGGTGCAGATACGCAGTATTTT. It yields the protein CASSLRAGSGADTQYF.

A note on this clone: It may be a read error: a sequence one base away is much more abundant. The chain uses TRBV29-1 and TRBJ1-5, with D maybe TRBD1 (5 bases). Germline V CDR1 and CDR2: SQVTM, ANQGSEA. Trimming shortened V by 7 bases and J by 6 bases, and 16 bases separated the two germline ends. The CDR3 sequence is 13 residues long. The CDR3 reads CSAVWGESQPQHF. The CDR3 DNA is TGCAGCGCTGTATGGGGGGAGTCTCAGCCCCAGCATTTT. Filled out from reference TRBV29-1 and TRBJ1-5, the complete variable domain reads SAVISQKPSRDICQRGTSLTIQCQVDSQVTMMFWYRQQPGQSLTLIATANQGSEATYESGFVIDKFPISRPNLTFSTLTVSNMSPEDSSIYLCSAVWGESQPQHFGDGTRLSIL.

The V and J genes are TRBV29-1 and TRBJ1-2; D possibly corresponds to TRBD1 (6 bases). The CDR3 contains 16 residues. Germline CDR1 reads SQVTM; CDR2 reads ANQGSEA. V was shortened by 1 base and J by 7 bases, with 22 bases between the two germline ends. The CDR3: CSVEGGQLLLGGGYTF. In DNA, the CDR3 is TGCAGCGTTGAAGGGGGGCAGCTCCTCCTTGGAGGTGGCTACACCTTC.